This T cell receptor (beta chain) was profiled in a study of blood T cells in healthy people across ages. At least ten counts were recorded for this clonotype. This CDR3 is 14 amino acids long. Trimming took off 1 base at V and 3 bases at J, with 10 bases between the two ends. Then a second PCR, running roughly 6 to 11 cycles, was carried out with a sample-barcoded 5' primer and a J-beta primer mix. Via MiXCR, TCRdb re-called the 5' RACE reads, giving one row per CDR3 protein. The table has hundreds of thousands of distinct CDR3 sequences, approximately 52% seen once. The sequence was obtained from a woman older than 75 in good health. The V gene is TRBV12-3 or TRBV12-4, the J gene TRBJ2-7, with a possible D match to TRBD1 (6 bases). The sequenced material came from blood. The CDR3 DNA reads as TGTGCCAGCAGTTTAGACAGGGAATACTACGAGCAGTACTTC. Protein product: CASSLDREYYEQYF.